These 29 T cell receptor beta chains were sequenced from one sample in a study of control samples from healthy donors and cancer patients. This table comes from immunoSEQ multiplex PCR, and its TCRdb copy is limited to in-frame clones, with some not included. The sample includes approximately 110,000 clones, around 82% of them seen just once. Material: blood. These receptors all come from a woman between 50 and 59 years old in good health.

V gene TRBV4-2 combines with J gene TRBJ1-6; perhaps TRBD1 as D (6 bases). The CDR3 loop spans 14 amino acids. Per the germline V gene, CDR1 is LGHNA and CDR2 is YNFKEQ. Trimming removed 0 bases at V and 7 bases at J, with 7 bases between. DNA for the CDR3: TGTGCCAGCAGCCAAGAGGACAGAAATTCACCCCTCCACTTT. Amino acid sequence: CASSQEDRNSPLHF.

The chain's CDR3 is CASSTNEDRSLNTEAFF. As DNA, the CDR3 is TGCGCCAGCAGTACAAATGAGGACAGGTCCTTGAACACTGAAGCTTTCTTT. The J gene is TRBJ1-1, the V gene TRBV4-3; TRBD1 matches at 7 bases. With 6 bases clipped from V and 0 bases from J, the junction kept 13 bases outside the gene matches. The CDR3 contains 17 residues. CDR1 and CDR2 (germline): LGHNA, YSLEER.

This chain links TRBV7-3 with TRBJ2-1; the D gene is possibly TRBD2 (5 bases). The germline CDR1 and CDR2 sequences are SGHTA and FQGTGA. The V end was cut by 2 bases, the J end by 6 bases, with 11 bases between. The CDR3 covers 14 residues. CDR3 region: CASSLYASSNEQFF. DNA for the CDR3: TGTGCCAGCAGCTTATACGCTAGCAGCAATGAGCAGTTCTTC.

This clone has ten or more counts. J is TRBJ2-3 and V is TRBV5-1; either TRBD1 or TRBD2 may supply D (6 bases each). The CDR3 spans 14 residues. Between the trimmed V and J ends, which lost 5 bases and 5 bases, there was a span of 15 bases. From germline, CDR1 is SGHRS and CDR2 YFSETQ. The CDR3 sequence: CASRLGGGIDTQYF. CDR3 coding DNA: TGCGCCAGCAGGCTAGGGGGAGGTATAGATACGCAGTATTTT.

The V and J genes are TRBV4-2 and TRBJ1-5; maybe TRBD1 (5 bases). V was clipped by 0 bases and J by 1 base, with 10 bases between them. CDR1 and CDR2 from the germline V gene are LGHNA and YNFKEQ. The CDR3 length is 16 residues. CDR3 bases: TGTGCCAGCAGCCAAGAAAGCAGGGTGAGCAATCAGCCCCAGCATTTT. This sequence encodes CASSQESRVSNQPQHF.

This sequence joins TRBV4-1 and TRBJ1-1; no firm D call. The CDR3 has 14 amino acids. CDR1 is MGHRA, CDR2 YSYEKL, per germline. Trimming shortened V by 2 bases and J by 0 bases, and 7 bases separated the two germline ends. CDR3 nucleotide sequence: TGCGCCAGCAGCCAACCAGACATGAACACTGAAGCTTTCTTT. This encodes CASSQPDMNTEAFF.

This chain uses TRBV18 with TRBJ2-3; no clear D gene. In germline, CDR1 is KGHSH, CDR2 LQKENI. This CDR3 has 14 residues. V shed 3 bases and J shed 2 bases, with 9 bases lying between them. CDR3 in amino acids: CASSPQIDTDTQYF. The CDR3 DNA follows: TGTGCCAGCTCACCCCAGATTGACACAGATACGCAGTATTTT.

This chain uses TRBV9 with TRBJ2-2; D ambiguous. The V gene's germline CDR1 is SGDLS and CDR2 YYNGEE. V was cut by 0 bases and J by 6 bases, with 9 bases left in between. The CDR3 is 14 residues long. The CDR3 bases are TGTGCCAGCAGCGTAGAGGTCAGTTCCGGGGAGCTGTTTTTT. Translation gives CASSVEVSSGELFF.

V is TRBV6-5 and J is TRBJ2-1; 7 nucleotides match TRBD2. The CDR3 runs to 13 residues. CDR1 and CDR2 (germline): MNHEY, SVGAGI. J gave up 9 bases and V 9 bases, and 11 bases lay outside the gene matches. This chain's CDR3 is CASYAGGRSEQFF. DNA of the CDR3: TGTGCCAGTTACGCCGGCGGGAGATCTGAGCAGTTCTTC.

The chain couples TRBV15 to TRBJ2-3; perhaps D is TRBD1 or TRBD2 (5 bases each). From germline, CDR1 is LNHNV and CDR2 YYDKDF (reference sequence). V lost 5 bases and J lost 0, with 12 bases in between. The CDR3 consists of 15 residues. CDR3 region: CATSGGPTSTDTQYF. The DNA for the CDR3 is TGTGCCACCAGCGGGGGACCGACTAGCACAGATACGCAGTATTTT.

As DNA, the CDR3 is TGTGCCAGCAGACCTGACTCTGTCGGGTACACAGATACGCAGTATTTT. Its protein product is CASRPDSVGYTDTQYF. The chain couples TRBV6-2 or TRBV6-3 to TRBJ2-3; D is unclear. There are 16 residues in the CDR3. Germline V lookup: CDR1 MNHEY, CDR2 SVGEGT. V gave up 6 bases and J gave up 2 bases, with 18 bases separating them.

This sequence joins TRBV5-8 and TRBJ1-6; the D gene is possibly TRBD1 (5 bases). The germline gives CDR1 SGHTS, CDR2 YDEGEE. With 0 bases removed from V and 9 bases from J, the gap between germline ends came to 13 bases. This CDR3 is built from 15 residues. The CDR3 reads CASSLVAGTASPLHF. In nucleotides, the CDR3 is TGTGCCAGCAGCTTGGTAGCGGGGACGGCTTCACCCCTCCACTTT.

CDR3 loop: CASSQGQGIEQFF. As DNA, the CDR3 is TGTGCCAGCAGCCAAGGCCAGGGGATTGAGCAGTTCTTC. The V call is TRBV3-1 (or the pseudogene TRBV3-2), the J call TRBJ2-1; a weak D match, TRBD1 (6 bases). The germline V and J ends were trimmed by 1 base and 9 bases, with 10 bases remaining between them. From germline, CDR1 is LGHDT and CDR2 YNNKEL (reference sequence). The CDR3 spans 13 residues.

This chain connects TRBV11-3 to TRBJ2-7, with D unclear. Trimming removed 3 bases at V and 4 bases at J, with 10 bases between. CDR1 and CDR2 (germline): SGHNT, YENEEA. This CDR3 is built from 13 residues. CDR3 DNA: TGTGCCAGCAGCTTGGGCGGAGAGTACGAGCAGTACTTC. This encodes CASSLGGEYEQYF.

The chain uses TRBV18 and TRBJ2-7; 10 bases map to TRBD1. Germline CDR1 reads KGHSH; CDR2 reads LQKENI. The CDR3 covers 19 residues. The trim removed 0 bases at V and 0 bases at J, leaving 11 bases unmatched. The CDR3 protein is CASSPPGQGMSGSSYEQYF. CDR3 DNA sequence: TGTGCCAGCTCACCACCGGGACAGGGGATGTCCGGGAGCTCCTACGAGCAGTACTTC.

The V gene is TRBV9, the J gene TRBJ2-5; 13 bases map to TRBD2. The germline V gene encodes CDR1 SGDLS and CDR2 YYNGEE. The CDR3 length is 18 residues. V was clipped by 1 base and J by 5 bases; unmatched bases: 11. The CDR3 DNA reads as TGTGCCAGCAGCGTATCTAGAACTAGCGGGGGGGCCAGTGAGACCCAGTACTTC. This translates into CASSVSRTSGGASETQYF.

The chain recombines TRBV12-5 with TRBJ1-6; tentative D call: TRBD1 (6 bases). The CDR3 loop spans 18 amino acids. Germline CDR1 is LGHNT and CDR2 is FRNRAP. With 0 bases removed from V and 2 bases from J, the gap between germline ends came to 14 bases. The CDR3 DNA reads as TGTGCTAGTGGTTTGGTACTGGACCAGGGGCCCTATAATTCACCCCTCCACTTT. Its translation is CASGLVLDQGPYNSPLHF. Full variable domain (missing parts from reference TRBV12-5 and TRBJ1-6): DARVTQTPRHKVTEMGQEVTMRCQPILGHNTVFWYRQTMMQGLELLAYFRNRAPLDDSGMPKDRFSAEMPDATLATLKIQPSEPRDSAVYFCASGLVLDQGPYNSPLHFGNGTRLTVT.

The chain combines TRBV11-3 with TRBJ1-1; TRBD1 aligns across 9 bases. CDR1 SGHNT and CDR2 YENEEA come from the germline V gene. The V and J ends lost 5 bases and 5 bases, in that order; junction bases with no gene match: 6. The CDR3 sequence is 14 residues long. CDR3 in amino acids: CASSTQDRGTEAFF. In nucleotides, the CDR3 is TGTGCCAGCAGCACTCAGGACAGGGGTACTGAAGCTTTCTTT.

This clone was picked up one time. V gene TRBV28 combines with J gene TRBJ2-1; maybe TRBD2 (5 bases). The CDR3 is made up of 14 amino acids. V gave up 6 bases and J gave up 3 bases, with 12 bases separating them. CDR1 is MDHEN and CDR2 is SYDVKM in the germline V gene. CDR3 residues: CASRGAGNYNEQFF. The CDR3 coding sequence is TGTGCCAGCAGGGGAGCAGGAAACTACAATGAGCAGTTCTTC.

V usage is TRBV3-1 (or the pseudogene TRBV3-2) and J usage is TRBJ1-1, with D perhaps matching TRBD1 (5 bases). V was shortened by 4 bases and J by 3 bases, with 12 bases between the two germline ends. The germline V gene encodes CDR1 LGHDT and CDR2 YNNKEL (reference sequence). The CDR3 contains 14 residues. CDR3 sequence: CASSPGGADTEAFF. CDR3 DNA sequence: TGTGCCAGCAGCCCCGGAGGGGCGGACACTGAAGCTTTCTTT.

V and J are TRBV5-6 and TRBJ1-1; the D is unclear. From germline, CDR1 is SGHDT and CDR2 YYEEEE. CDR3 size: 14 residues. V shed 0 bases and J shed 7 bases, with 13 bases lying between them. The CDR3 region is CASSLEPGPGEAFF. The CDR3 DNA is TGTGCCAGCAGCTTGGAACCGGGTCCCGGTGAAGCTTTCTTT.

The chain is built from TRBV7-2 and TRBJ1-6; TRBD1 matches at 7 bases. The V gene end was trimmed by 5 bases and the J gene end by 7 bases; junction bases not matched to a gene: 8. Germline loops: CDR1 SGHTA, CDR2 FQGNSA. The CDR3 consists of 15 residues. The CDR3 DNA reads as TGTGCCAGCAGCACCCGACAGGGATGGAATTCACCCCTCCACTTT. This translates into CASSTRQGWNSPLHF. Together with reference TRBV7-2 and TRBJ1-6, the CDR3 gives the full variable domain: GAGVSQSPSNKVTEKGKDVELRCDPISGHTALYWYRQSLGQGLEFLIYFQGNSAPDKSGLPSDRFSAERTGGSVSTLTIQRTQQEDSAVYLCASSTRQGWNSPLHFGNGTRLTVT.

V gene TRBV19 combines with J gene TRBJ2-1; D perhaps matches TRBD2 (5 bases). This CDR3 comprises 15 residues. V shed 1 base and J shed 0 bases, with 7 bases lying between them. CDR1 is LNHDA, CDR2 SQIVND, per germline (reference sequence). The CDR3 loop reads CASSIGTSSYNEQFF. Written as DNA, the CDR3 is TGTGCCAGTAGTATAGGAACTAGCTCCTACAATGAGCAGTTCTTC.

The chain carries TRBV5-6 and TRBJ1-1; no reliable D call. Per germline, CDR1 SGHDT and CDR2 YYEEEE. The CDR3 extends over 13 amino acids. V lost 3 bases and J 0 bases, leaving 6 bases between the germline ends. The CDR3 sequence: CASSSEMNTEAFF. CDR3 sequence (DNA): TGTGCCAGCAGCTCTGAGATGAACACTGAAGCTTTCTTT.

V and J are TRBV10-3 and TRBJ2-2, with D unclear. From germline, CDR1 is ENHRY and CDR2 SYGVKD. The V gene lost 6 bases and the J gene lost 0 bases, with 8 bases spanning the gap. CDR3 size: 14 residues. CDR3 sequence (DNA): TGTGCCATCAGAAGGGAAGCGAACACCGGGGAGCTGTTTTTT. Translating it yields CAIRREANTGELFF.

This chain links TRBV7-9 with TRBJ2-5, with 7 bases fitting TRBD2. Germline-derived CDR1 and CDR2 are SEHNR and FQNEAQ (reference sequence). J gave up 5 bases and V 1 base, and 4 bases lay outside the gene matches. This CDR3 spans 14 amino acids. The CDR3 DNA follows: TGTGCCAGCAGCTTAGTTCCCGGGAGGGAGACCCAGTACTTC. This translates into CASSLVPGRETQYF.

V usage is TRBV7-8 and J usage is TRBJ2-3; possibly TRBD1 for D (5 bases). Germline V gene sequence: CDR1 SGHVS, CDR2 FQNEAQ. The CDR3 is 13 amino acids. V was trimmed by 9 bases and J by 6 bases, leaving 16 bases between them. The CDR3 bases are TGTGCCAGTTCCCTCATACAGGCGGATACGCAGTATTTT. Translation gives CASSLIQADTQYF.

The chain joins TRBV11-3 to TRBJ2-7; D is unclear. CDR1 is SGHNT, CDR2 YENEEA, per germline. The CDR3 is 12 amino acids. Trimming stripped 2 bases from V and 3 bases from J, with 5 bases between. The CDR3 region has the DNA TGTGCCAGCAGCTTACTAAACTACGAGCAGTACTTC. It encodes CASSLLNYEQYF.

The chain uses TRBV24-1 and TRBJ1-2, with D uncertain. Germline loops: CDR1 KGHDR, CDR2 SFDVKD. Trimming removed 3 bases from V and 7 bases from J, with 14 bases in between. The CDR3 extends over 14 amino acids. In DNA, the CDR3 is TGTGCCACCAGTGATGAGGGCGTTCTGCGTGGCTACACCTTC. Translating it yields CATSDEGVLRGYTF.